This T cell receptor beta chain stems from a study of cytomegalovirus exposure and HLA in healthy donors. In the case of this clone: What it binds is unknown.

Trimming took 6 bases from V and 0 from J, leaving 8 bases between them. CDR1 MNHNY and CDR2 SVGAGI come from the germline V gene (reference sequence). This CDR3 region has 13 residues. PCR primers comprised 60 Vbeta and 13 Jbeta primers. Here immunoSEQ multiplex PCR was the method, and the copy in TCRdb shows in-frame clones only, minus some. The sample consists of under 200,000 clones, over 80% of them appearing once. The study, taken as a whole, reports: According to the study, 160 or so TCR beta chains were cytomegalovirus-associated. Roughly uniform depth of sequencing across donors was assumed in presence/absence analyses.

This TCR came from a male donor in good health and CMV-seropositive. The J gene is TRBJ1-1, the V gene TRBV6-6; no definite D call. What was sequenced was PBMCs. The CDR3 DNA reads as TGTGCCAGCAGCCCTTCTTTGAACACTGAAGCTTTCTTT. Residues: CASSPSLNTEAFF.